The text below deals with one TCR beta chain. What it binds is unknown. This sample is drawn from a study of vaccination and CD4 T cells after COVID-19. Study-level background: Cells received overlapping spike peptides from SARS-CoV-2, HCoV-NL63, HCoV-OC43 and HCoV-229E as stimulation.

V shed 4 bases and J 6 bases; nucleotides not matched to a gene: 5. This CDR3 is 15 amino acids long. The germline V gene has CDR1 KGHDR and CDR2 SFDVKD. General study points: Spike mono-reactive clones accounted for 304 of the 307 vaccine-specific clones found in convalescent patients. This study had few convalescent patients and no early post-infection samples.

With the Oncomine TCR Beta short-read assay, DNA from cultured CD4+ T cells was sequenced. TCRdb itself ran the PCR reads through MiXCR, one entry per CDR3 protein. The data show about 14,000 distinct CDR3 sequences, less than 30% seen once. Indicated treatment: roughly ten-day PBMC culture with coronavirus spike peptide pools or control peptides (ViraFEST assay). T cells were expanded with peptide pools, and expanded clonotypes were identified by TCR sequencing. J is TRBJ2-1 and V is TRBV24-1; 10 bases match TRBD1. This receptor was taken from a human donor who received a COVID-19 vaccine. Sample: CD4+ T cells from blood, cultured in vitro, taken before SARS-CoV-2 vaccination. DNA of the CDR3: TGTGCCACCAGTGAGCCGGGACAGGGGTTCAATGAGCAGTTCTTC. The encoded protein is CATSEPGQGFNEQFF.